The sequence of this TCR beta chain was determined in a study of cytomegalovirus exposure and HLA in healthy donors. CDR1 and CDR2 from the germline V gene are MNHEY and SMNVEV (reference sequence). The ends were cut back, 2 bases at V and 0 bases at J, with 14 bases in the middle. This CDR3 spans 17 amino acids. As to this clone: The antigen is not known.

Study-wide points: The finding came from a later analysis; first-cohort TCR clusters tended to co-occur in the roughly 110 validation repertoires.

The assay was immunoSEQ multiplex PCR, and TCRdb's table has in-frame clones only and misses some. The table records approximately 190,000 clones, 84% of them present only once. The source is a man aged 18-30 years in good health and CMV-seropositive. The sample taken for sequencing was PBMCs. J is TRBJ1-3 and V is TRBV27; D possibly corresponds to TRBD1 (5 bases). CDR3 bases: TGTGCCAGCAGTTTAGGTCAGGGATCGAACTCTGGAAACACCATATATTTT. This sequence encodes CASSLGQGSNSGNTIYF.